One T cell receptor beta chain is described in this entry. Antigen: not known. The entry originates in a study of cytomegalovirus exposure and HLA in healthy donors. Study at large: Some 85 million unique TCRs from HLA-typed donors were held in an early data release.

PCR employed 60 Vbeta and 13 Jbeta primers. The protocol was immunoSEQ multiplex PCR, while the TCRdb copy is restricted to in-frame clones and leaves out a portion. Of around 110,000 clones in the sample, roughly four fifths were seen once. Trimming left V 3 bases short and J 4 bases short, with 10 bases between. This CDR3 comprises 13 residues. CDR1 is SGHTS, CDR2 YDEGEE, per germline. Notes on the study in general: The authors enumerated 150 to 200 TCR beta chains as linked to cytomegalovirus. Later examination showed HLA-associated TCR beta chains had greater clonal expansion than equally common others. Earlier analysis looked at TCR beta V segments, and most were productive about 87% or about 30% of the time.

The source material was PBMCs. The source of this sequence is a woman between 18 and 29 years old in good health and CMV-seronegative. This chain joins TRBV5-8 and TRBJ1-2, with unresolved D. CDR3 in DNA: TGTGCCAGCAGCTCACACACGGGCTATGGCTACACCTTC. Amino acids: CASSSHTGYGYTF.